This T cell receptor (beta chain) is from a study of beta chain features in type 1 diabetes. Study results and caveats: Moderate yet significant TCRB CDR3 shortening was seen in Type 1 diabetes patients in all four CD4+ subsets. Naive, central memory and Treg TCRB repertoires appeared more alike in patients than in healthy donors.

Expressed TCRB transcripts got sequenced, as all isolated RNA was reverse transcribed. Here immunoSEQ multiplex PCR was the method, and the copy in TCRdb shows in-frame clones only, minus some. The data contain about 140,000 clones, 6.5% to 8.5% of them singletons. V lost 5 bases and J lost 6, with 8 bases in between. This CDR3 has 11 amino acids. The germline gives CDR1 SGHAT, CDR2 FQNNGV. In all sorted populations, purity surpassed 98%. The sample holds a few counts of this clone. Its antigen is unidentified. This TCR derives from a woman aged 30 to 39 in good health. V is TRBV11-2 and J is TRBJ2-7; D gene uncertain. Source material: central memory CD4+ T cells from blood. As DNA, the CDR3 is TGTGCCAGCAGCCCCTCCCTCGAGCAGTACTTC. Translation: CASSPSLEQYF. Combining the CDR3 with reference TRBV11-2 and TRBJ2-7 gives the whole variable domain EAGVAQSPRYKIIEKRQSVAFWCNPISGHATLYWYQQILGQGPKLLIQFQNNGVVDDSQLPKDRFSAERLKGVDSTLKIQPAKLEDSAVYLCASSPSLEQYFGPGTRLTVT.